What follows are 2 T cell receptor beta chains derived from one specimen sequenced in a study of CD8+CD57+ T cells in acquired aplastic anemia. In patients chosen for sequencing, flow cytometry had shown CD8+CD57+ cell expansion. Both TCR beta VDJ combination and CDR3 sequence profiling were carried out. Genomic DNA was the template for this profiling. TCRdb analysed the reads with MiXCR anew, one entry per CDR3 protein. Among a few hundred thousand distinct CDR3 sequences listed, about half were seen once. The sample was sorted CD4+, CD8+, or CD8+CD57+ T cells (not recorded which) from PBMCs. All receptors derive from a human donor with aplastic anemia.

The table lists this clonotype with a few counts. The rearrangement links TRBV6-5 to TRBJ2-4; no reliable D call. V dropped 5 bases and J dropped 6 bases, with 20 bases sitting between them. The germline V gene encodes CDR1 MNHEY and CDR2 SVGAGI. This CDR3 has 16 residues. The CDR3 is CASSVREASTPNIQYF. The CDR3 DNA reads as TGTGCCAGCAGTGTCCGAGAGGCTTCAACTCCAAACATTCAGTACTTC.

Ten or more counts support this clonotype. CDR3 in DNA: TGTGCCAGTAGTATGGGACAGCAAAGGGTAGGGGAGCTGTTTTTT. As protein: CASSMGQQRVGELFF. The chain recombines TRBV19 with TRBJ2-2; 7 bases fit TRBD1. Per germline, CDR1 LNHDA and CDR2 SQIVND (reference sequence). The CDR3 has 15 amino acids. J gave up 8 bases and V 3 bases, and 9 bases lay outside the gene matches.